A selection of T cell receptor beta chains follows, all from one sample in a study of cytomegalovirus exposure and HLA in healthy donors. Assay used: immunoSEQ multiplex PCR; TCRdb lists only in-frame clones, some missing. This sample has around 190,000 clones, with roughly 85% found just once. The sample was PBMCs. These receptors all come from a woman between 35 and 50 years old in good health and CMV-seronegative. The CDR3 runs from the conserved cysteine through the conserved F or W. D genes are given only for firm matches. Clone size appears in some rows only: once, few, many, or a class for an expanded clone.

len: 15
abundance: NA
d_gene: NA
j_gene: TRBJ2-3
v_gene: TRBV10-3
CDR3nt: TGTGCCATCAGTGAGTCAGCGCCTAGCACAGATACGCAGTATTTT
CDR3aa: CAISESAPSTDTQYF

len: 15
abundance: NA
d_gene: NA
j_gene: TRBJ2-3
v_gene: TRBV5-1
CDR3nt: TGCGCCAGCAGCTTGCGCGGCGTCAGCACAGATACGCAGTATTTT
CDR3aa: CASSLRGVSTDTQYF

len: 18
abundance: NA
d_gene: TRBD1
j_gene: TRBJ2-3
v_gene: TRBV9
CDR3nt: TGTGCCAGCAGCCAGAGTCTACCGGGACAGGGGGCGGCAGATACGCAGTATTTT
CDR3aa: CASSQSLPGQGAADTQYF

len: 16
abundance: NA
d_gene: NA
j_gene: TRBJ1-1
v_gene: TRBV5-5
CDR3nt: TGTGCCAGCAGCCCGGCCGCAGGGTCACGGGACACTGAAGCTTTCTTT
CDR3aa: CASSPAAGSRDTEAFF

len: 13
abundance: few
d_gene: NA
j_gene: TRBJ1-2
v_gene: TRBV19
CDR3nt: TGTGCCAGTAGTCGTGACATAGTCGATGGCTACACCTTC
CDR3aa: CASSRDIVDGYTF

len: 14
abundance: NA
d_gene: TRBD2
j_gene: TRBJ2-1
v_gene: TRBV27
CDR3nt: TGTGCCAGCAGGCGGGAGGGATTACGAAATGAGCAGTTCTTC
CDR3aa: CASRREGLRNEQFF

len: 14
abundance: few
d_gene: NA
j_gene: TRBJ1-5
v_gene: TRBV28
CDR3nt: TGTGCCAGCAGTTTCTCGGCGGATAATCAGCCCCAGCATTTT
CDR3aa: CASSFSADNQPQHF

len: 14
abundance: NA
d_gene: NA
j_gene: TRBJ1-1
v_gene: TRBV13
CDR3nt: TGTGCCAGCAGCTTGACTCCATCCGGCACTGAAGCTTTCTTT
CDR3aa: CASSLTPSGTEAFF

len: 11
abundance: once
d_gene: NA
j_gene: TRBJ2-7
v_gene: TRBV14
CDR3nt: TGTGCCAGCAGCGCGCACTACGAGCAGTACTTC
CDR3aa: CASSAHYEQYF

len: 14
abundance: few
d_gene: NA
j_gene: TRBJ1-1
v_gene: TRBV5-1
CDR3nt: TGCGCCAGCAGCTGGCAAGACTTAAACACTGAAGCTTTCTTT
CDR3aa: CASSWQDLNTEAFF

len: 10
abundance: NA
d_gene: NA
j_gene: TRBJ1-2
v_gene: TRBV6-5
CDR3nt: TGTGCCAGTTATAACTATGGCTACACCTTC
CDR3aa: CASYNYGYTF

len: 11
abundance: NA
d_gene: NA
j_gene: TRBJ1-1
v_gene: TRBV7-9
CDR3nt: TGTGCCAGCAGCTTTCTCCCTGAAGCTTTCTTT
CDR3aa: CASSFLPEAFF

len: 18
abundance: NA
d_gene: NA
j_gene: TRBJ1-1
v_gene: TRBV19
CDR3nt: TGTGCCAGTAGTATGGCCAGGCGGGGGGCCAGGGAACCCACTGAAGCTTTCTTT
CDR3aa: CASSMARRGAREPTEAFF

len: 15
abundance: NA
d_gene: NA
j_gene: TRBJ2-1
v_gene: TRBV28
CDR3nt: TGTGCCAGCAGACTCTTTGCAAGCGAGTACAATGAGCAGTTCTTC
CDR3aa: CASRLFASEYNEQFF

len: 14
abundance: NA
d_gene: NA
j_gene: TRBJ1-1
v_gene: TRBV11-3
CDR3nt: TGTGCCAGCAGCTTATTGACCGGCGGGGGGGACGCTTTCTTT
CDR3aa: CASSLLTGGGDAFF

len: 16
abundance: NA
d_gene: TRBD1
j_gene: TRBJ1-1
v_gene: TRBV4-2
CDR3nt: TGTGCCAGCAGCCAAGAAGTGAACAGGGGAAGCACTGAAGCTTTCTTT
CDR3aa: CASSQEVNRGSTEAFF

len: 14
abundance: NA
d_gene: NA
j_gene: TRBJ2-4
v_gene: TRBV21-1
CDR3nt: TGTGCCAGCAGCAGCCAGGGATCCAAAAACATTCAGTACTTC
CDR3aa: CASSSQGSKNIQYF

len: 15
abundance: NA
d_gene: NA
j_gene: TRBJ1-1
v_gene: TRBV6-5
CDR3nt: TGTGCCAGCAGATCGCTGTTTGGGGACTGGGCTGAAGCTTTCTTT
CDR3aa: CASRSLFGDWAEAFF

len: 15
abundance: few
d_gene: TRBD1
j_gene: TRBJ1-2
v_gene: TRBV29-1
CDR3nt: TGCAGCGTTGACCCACAGGGGGCGCGTTACTATGGCTACACCTTC
CDR3aa: CSVDPQGARYYGYTF

len: 16
abundance: NA
d_gene: TRBD1
j_gene: TRBJ2-6
v_gene: TRBV6-6
CDR3nt: TGTGCCAGCAGTCTACGGACAGGGCGCGGGGCCAACGTCCTGACTTTC
CDR3aa: CASSLRTGRGANVLTF

len: 12
abundance: NA
d_gene: NA
j_gene: TRBJ1-1
v_gene: TRBV5-1
CDR3nt: TGCGCCAGCAGCGCGGGGGGAGTAGAAGCTTTCTTT
CDR3aa: CASSAGGVEAFF

len: 16
abundance: once
d_gene: NA
j_gene: TRBJ1-2
v_gene: TRBV10-1
CDR3nt: TGCGCCAGCAGTGAGGGCCTTCGAGGAGAAGGCTATGGCTACACCTTC
CDR3aa: CASSEGLRGEGYGYTF

len: 16
abundance: few
d_gene: NA
j_gene: TRBJ2-7
v_gene: TRBV21-1
CDR3nt: TGTGCCAGCAGCAAATGGGTTCAGGGGCGTTTGGAAGAGCAGTACTTC
CDR3aa: CASSKWVQGRLEEQYF

len: 17
abundance: NA
d_gene: NA
j_gene: TRBJ1-4
v_gene: TRBV19
CDR3nt: TGTGCCAGTAGTATTGCAGGCATCCGCCGTTTTAATGAAAAACTGTTTTTT
CDR3aa: CASSIAGIRRFNEKLFF